What follows are 21 T cell receptor beta chains derived from one specimen sequenced in a study of T cell responses to AZD1222 COVID-19 vaccine. Profiling relied on immunoSEQ multiplex PCR, and the TCRdb table lists in-frame clones only, not all of them. This table holds some 94,000 clones, approximately 90% found once. The sample here was peripheral blood, taken on day 0 of AZD1222 vaccination. The receptors derive from an adult in good health.

This rearrangement joins TRBV6-1 to TRBJ1-2; D is unclear. There are 14 residues in the CDR3. V lost 2 bases and J lost 4, with 11 bases in between. Germline CDR1 is MNHNS and CDR2 is SASEGT. CDR3 loop: CASSESALSYGYTF. Here the CDR3 DNA reads TGTGCCAGCAGTGAATCCGCGTTGAGCTATGGCTACACCTTC.

This chain's CDR3 is CASSLELGGKYGYTF. CDR3 DNA sequence: TGTGCCAGCAGCTTAGAACTGGGGGGAAAATATGGCTACACCTTC. The V call is TRBV7-2, the J call TRBJ1-2; D perhaps matches TRBD1 (5 bases). The V end was cut by 1 base, the J end by 5 bases, with 14 bases between. The length of the CDR3 is 15 residues. Germline V gene lookup returns CDR1 SGHTA and CDR2 FQGNSA.

This clone has only one observation. The gene calls are TRBV2 and TRBJ2-1; D remains unclear. V was cut by 4 bases and J by 4 bases, with 2 bases left in between. The CDR3 extends over 11 amino acids. The germline V gene encodes CDR1 SNHLY and CDR2 FYNNEI. The CDR3 nucleotides read TGTGCCAGCAGTGGATACAATGAGCAGTTCTTC. Protein product: CASSGYNEQFF.

This clone was observed a handful of times. The chain joins TRBV7-9 to TRBJ2-7, with TRBD1 as a possible D gene (5 bases). The germline V gene has CDR1 SEHNR and CDR2 FQNEAQ (reference sequence). V lost 0 bases and J lost 4, with 10 bases in between. The CDR3 length is 14 residues. CDR3 amino acids: CASSLALGDYEQYV. Written as DNA, the CDR3 is TGTGCCAGCAGCTTAGCGCTAGGGGATTACGAGCAGTACGTC.

CDR3 in DNA: TGCAGCGTTGAGCGACAGGGGGGGTATGGCTACACCTTC. It yields the protein CSVERQGGYGYTF. V usage is TRBV29-1 and J usage is TRBJ1-2, with TRBD1 matching 9 bases. CDR1 is SQVTM and CDR2 is ANQGSEA in the germline V gene. V was clipped by 3 bases and J by 5 bases; unmatched bases: 4. This CDR3 has 13 amino acids.

The V gene is TRBV11-2, the J gene TRBJ1-2; 7 bases agree with TRBD1. V was clipped by 3 bases and J by 8 bases; unmatched bases: 3. The CDR3 is made up of 12 amino acids. The germline V gene has CDR1 SGHAT and CDR2 FQNNGV. The CDR3: CASSFRGEGYTF. In DNA form, the CDR3 reads TGTGCCAGCAGCTTCAGGGGGGAAGGCTACACCTTC.

This clone was recorded only once. The genes are TRBV4-3 and TRBJ2-5; D gene ambiguous. The CDR3 runs 14 residues. The V end lost 0 bases, the J end lost 4 bases, and 9 bases lay between the germline ends. Germline V gene sequence: CDR1 LGHNA, CDR2 YSLEER. Here the CDR3 reads CASSQDLPGETQYF. The CDR3 nucleotides are TGCGCCAGCAGCCAAGATCTTCCGGGAGAGACCCAGTACTTC.

The genes are TRBV19 and TRBJ1-2; the D is unclear. The CDR3 totals 14 residues. V was cut by 5 bases and J by 8 bases, with 18 bases left in between. Germline CDR1 and CDR2: LNHDA and SQIVND (reference sequence). CDR3 nucleotides: TGTGCCAGTAGTTTGGTGACCGGGGTTCGGGGCTACACCTTC. Translated, it gives CASSLVTGVRGYTF. Full variable domain (rest looked up from reference TRBV19 and TRBJ1-2): DGGITQSPKYLFRKEGQNVTLSCEQNLNHDAMYWYRQDPGQGLRLIYYSQIVNDFQKGDIAEGYSVSREKKESFPLTVTSAQKNPTAFYLCASSLVTGVRGYTFGSGTRLTVV.

The rearrangement joins TRBV5-1 to TRBJ1-3; perhaps TRBD1 as D (6 bases). CDR1 is SGHRS and CDR2 is YFSETQ in the germline V gene. The CDR3 runs to 14 residues. V shed 3 bases and J shed 1 base, with 8 bases lying between them. The CDR3 protein is CASSSGVSGNTIYF. The CDR3, as DNA: TGCGCCAGCAGCTCAGGGGTATCTGGAAACACCATATATTTT. Based on the CDR3 plus reference TRBV5-1 and TRBJ1-3, the full variable domain is KAGVTQTPRYLIKTRGQQVTLSCSPISGHRSVSWYQQTPGQGLQFLFEYFSETQRNKGNFPGRFSGRQFSNSRSEMNVSTLELGDSALYLCASSSGVSGNTIYFGEGSWLTVV.

This clone was counted once. The chain couples TRBV29-1 to TRBJ2-1, with TRBD2 as a possible D gene (5 bases). Germline V gives CDR1 SQVTM, CDR2 ANQGSEA. V was shortened by 3 bases and J by 1 base, with 10 bases between the two germline ends. The CDR3 sequence is 14 residues long. In DNA form, the CDR3 reads TGCAGCGTTGAGGGAGAACTGTCCTACAATGAGCAGTTCTTC. It is translated as CSVEGELSYNEQFF.

The V call is TRBV29-1, the J call TRBJ1-2; 10 nucleotides align to TRBD1. With V trimmed by 3 bases and J by 6 bases, 4 bases remained unmatched. The CDR3 totals 13 residues. CDR1 SQVTM and CDR2 ANQGSEA come from the germline V gene. CDR3 sequence reads: CSVDGQGDDGYTF. The CDR3, as DNA: TGCAGCGTTGACGGACAGGGGGATGATGGCTACACCTTC.

The CDR3: CASSPVGGSLTDTQYF. DNA of the CDR3: TGTGCCAGCAGCCCGGTGGGGGGTTCGCTCACAGATACGCAGTATTTT. The chain has TRBV11-3 and TRBJ2-3, with D possibly matching TRBD2 (6 bases). Looked up from germline, CDR1 is SGHNT and CDR2 is YENEEA. Trimming cost V 5 bases and J 2 bases, with 17 bases left between them. The CDR3 runs 16 residues.

This chain uses TRBV6-6 with TRBJ1-1, with a weak D call TRBD1 (6 bases). Deletions cut 0 bases from V and 7 bases from J, with 9 bases between. CDR1 and CDR2 (germline): MNHNY, SVGAGI (reference sequence). This CDR3 is 13 amino acids long. The CDR3: CASSYSTGYEAFF. The CDR3 DNA reads TGTGCCAGCAGTTACTCGACAGGTTATGAAGCTTTCTTT.

This clone showed up just once. This chain uses TRBV2 with TRBJ1-1, with no clear D. Trimming took off 8 bases at V and 1 base at J, with 11 bases between the two ends. The CDR3 is 13 residues long. Germline V lookup: CDR1 SNHLY, CDR2 FYNNEI. Here the CDR3 DNA reads TGTGCCAGCCTCAAGCCGGAGAACACTGAAGCTTTCTTT. The encoded protein is CASLKPENTEAFF.

In regard to this clone: Relative to the germline gene, one junction end is altered; a read error may explain this. V usage is TRBV11-3 and J usage is TRBJ2-4; D uncertain. Germline V lookup: CDR1 SGHNT, CDR2 YENEEA. The CDR3 is 16 residues long. The CDR3 protein is CATSPLGPAVKNIQYF. The CDR3 region has the DNA TGTGCCACCAGCCCCCTCGGGCCTGCAGTCAAAAACATTCAGTACTTC.

This chain uses TRBV6-5 with TRBJ2-5; D is uncertain. Per the germline V gene, CDR1 is MNHEY and CDR2 is SVGAGI. The length of the CDR3 is 16 residues. V gave up 0 bases and J gave up 3 bases, with 14 bases separating them. CDR3 protein: CASSYSTAVSKETQYF. The CDR3 DNA is TGTGCCAGCAGTTACTCGACCGCCGTTTCAAAAGAGACCCAGTACTTC.

The chain joins TRBV7-9 to TRBJ1-2; 7 nucleotides align to TRBD1. Germline V gene sequence: CDR1 SEHNR, CDR2 FQNEAQ (reference sequence). V dropped 5 bases and J dropped 0; count of bases not matched to a gene: 9. This CDR3 spans 16 amino acids. CDR3 amino acids: CASSALWTGPNYGYTF. CDR3 nucleotide sequence: TGTGCCAGCAGCGCCCTTTGGACAGGCCCTAACTATGGCTACACCTTC.

The chain combines TRBV27 with TRBJ1-5; no firm D call. The CDR3 spans 14 residues. Trimming took off 4 bases at V and 1 base at J, with 8 bases between the two ends. Germline V gene lookup returns CDR1 MNHEY and CDR2 SMNVEV (reference sequence). The CDR3 protein is CASSSPGSNQPQHF. Here the CDR3 DNA reads TGTGCCAGCAGTTCCCCCGGGAGCAATCAGCCCCAGCATTTT.

CDR3 region: CASSLFSSQETQYF. For the CDR3, the DNA is TGTGCCAGCAGCTTATTTAGCAGCCAAGAGACCCAGTACTTC. J is TRBJ2-5 and V is TRBV7-8; D unresolved. Per germline, CDR1 SGHVS and CDR2 FQNEAQ. V lost 2 bases and J 1 base, leaving 8 bases between the germline ends. This CDR3 spans 14 amino acids.

The rearrangement uses TRBV4-1 and TRBJ1-6; no firm D call. V was trimmed by 0 bases and J by 4 bases, leaving 10 bases between them. The length of the CDR3 is 16 residues. Germline V gene lookup returns CDR1 MGHRA and CDR2 YSYEKL. CDR3 nucleotides: TGCGCCAGCAGCCAAGACCGCGGGGATTATAATTCACCCCTCCACTTT. As protein: CASSQDRGDYNSPLHF.

V and J are TRBV20-1 and TRBJ2-4; a weak D match, TRBD2 (5 bases). The CDR3 is 16 amino acids. V was shortened by 3 bases and J by 6 bases, with 21 bases between the two germline ends. The germline CDR1 and CDR2 sequences are DFQATT and SNEGSKA (reference sequence). Here the CDR3 reads CSASLVSGSDLNIQYF. The CDR3 DNA is TGCAGTGCTAGTTTAGTCTCGGGATCCGATCTAAACATTCAGTACTTC.